The TCR beta chain described here comes from a study of blood T cells in healthy people across ages. Across the whole study: When template switching was applied, about one barcoded beta molecule was captured per two T cells. Study conclusions and caveats: When set beside aged donors, long-lived donors presented more naive CD4+ cells and higher diversity.

This CDR3 has 13 amino acids. Trimming took 3 bases from V and 8 from J; bases not matched to a gene: 6. The germline CDR1 and CDR2 sequences are MDHEN and SYDVKM. Details on this clonotype: Its antigen remains unidentified.

PCR was performed a second time for about 7 to 12 cycles using a sample-barcoded 5' primer and a J-beta primer mix. TCRdb independently ran MiXCR on the 5' RACE reads; one entry per CDR3 protein. The data hold roughly 2 million distinct CDR3 sequences, with around 50% observed a single time. The TCR comes from a woman aged 40 to 55 in good health. This chain joins TRBV28 and TRBJ1-2; 7 positions agree with TRBD1. Sequencing input: blood. CDR3: CASSLEGAKGYTF. DNA for the CDR3: TGTGCCAGCAGTTTGGAGGGGGCGAAGGGCTACACCTTC.